Presented here are 24 T cell receptor beta chains from one specimen sequenced in a study of CXCR3-negative and CXCR3-positive naive CD8 T cells. General study points: CXCR3-positive naive cells had TRB CDR3s that were more hydrophobic than CXCR3-negative naive cells had.

Their specific antigens are unknown. The method, 5' RACE with UMI labels, was used to prepare the TRB cDNA libraries. For each CDR3 protein, TCRdb gives one entry from its re-call of the 5' RACE reads, without DNA. The repertoire table contains 150,000 to 180,000 distinct CDR3 sequences. Source material: naive CXCR3+ CD8+ T cells from blood. The subset: CD45RO-CCR7+CD27+CD95- naive CD8+ T cells expressing CXCR3 (TNR3+). These receptor sequences come from a human donor in good health. Some clones in this sample may be carry-over from other donors' samples.

The genes are TRBV7-2 and TRBJ1-2; TCRdb indicates TRBD1, and absent DNA this call remains unverified. This CDR3 is 16 amino acids long. CDR1 and CDR2 (germline): SGHTA, FQGNSA. The CDR3 here is CASSSHPGQVNYGYTF.

The V call is TRBV9, the J call TRBJ2-5; TCRdb selects TRBD1, and the lack of DNA leaves this call unchecked. Germline loops: CDR1 SGDLS, CDR2 YYNGEE. This CDR3 contains 16 residues. The CDR3 here is CASSAAGDRGRATQYF. The variable domain in full, completed from reference TRBV9 and TRBJ2-5, reads DSGVTQTPKHLITATGQRVTLRCSPRSGDLSVYWYQQSLDQGLQFLIQYYNGEERAKGNILERFSAQQFPDLHSELNLSSLELGDSALYFCASSAAGDRGRATQYFGPGTRLLVL.

This chain joins TRBV19 and TRBJ2-1; the TRBD2 assignment by TCRdb is unverifiable without DNA. The germline V gene has CDR1 LNHDA and CDR2 SQIVND (reference sequence). The CDR3 consists of 17 residues. This CDR3 is CASRALTDSGFYNEQFF.

V is TRBV9 and J is TRBJ1-5; TCRdb's D call of TRBD1 is untestable without DNA. Looked up from germline, CDR1 is SGDLS and CDR2 is YYNGEE. The CDR3 runs to 15 residues. CDR3 protein: CASSPPGVGNQPQHF.

The CDR3 loop is CASSLVGDRRNYEQYF. The chain employs TRBV11-2 and TRBJ2-7; TCRdb reports TRBD1, a call that lacks DNA to check it against. This CDR3 has 16 residues. The germline V gene encodes CDR1 SGHAT and CDR2 FQNNGV.

The chain recombines TRBV7-9 with TRBJ2-3; TCRdb designates TRBD1, a call that cannot be tested without DNA. In germline, CDR1 is SEHNR, CDR2 FQNEAQ (reference sequence). This CDR3 has 16 residues. The CDR3 region is CASKGTGRLQTDTQYF.

The gene calls are TRBV28 and TRBJ2-3; absent DNA, TCRdb's TRBD1 call cannot be checked. This CDR3 spans 14 amino acids. Germline assignment: CDR1 MDHEN and CDR2 SYDVKM. The CDR3 sequence is CASSFVEGTDTQYF.

The chain is built from TRBV5-5 and TRBJ2-2; TCRdb's D call, TRBD2, is unchecked because there is no DNA. This CDR3 is 15 amino acids long. The germline V gene encodes CDR1 SGHKS and CDR2 YYEKEE (reference sequence). The CDR3 is CASSLGLAVTGELFF.

V gene TRBV29-1 combines with J gene TRBJ1-2; the D call of TRBD1 rests on TCRdb alone, since no DNA is present to check it. The CDR3 length is 12 residues. Germline lookup yields CDR1 SQVTM and CDR2 ANQGSEA. Here the CDR3 reads CSVPGQGGGYTF.

The J gene is TRBJ1-2, the V gene TRBV6-2 or TRBV6-3; the D call of TRBD1 rests on TCRdb alone, since no DNA is present to check it. This CDR3 has 14 residues. Germline V gives CDR1 MNHEY, CDR2 SVGEGT. The CDR3 sequence: CASSDSDRDYGYTF.

CDR3 sequence: CASSQGPYQGSPLHF. J is TRBJ1-6 and V is TRBV7-3; the TRBD1 assignment by TCRdb is unverifiable without DNA. CDR1 and CDR2 (germline): SGHTA, FQGTGA. CDR3 size: 15 residues.

The V call is TRBV7-9, the J call TRBJ1-6. Germline V CDR1 and CDR2: SEHNR, FQNEAQ (reference sequence). The CDR3 is made up of 15 amino acids. The chain's CDR3 is CASSLVPGPGSPLHF.

The gene calls are TRBV15 and TRBJ2-2. Germline V gives CDR1 LNHNV, CDR2 YYDKDF (reference sequence). CDR3 size: 17 residues. The CDR3: CATSRDRRNLGTGELFF.

The CDR3: CASSLLGTGGYNEQFF. The chain couples TRBV28 to TRBJ2-1; there is no DNA to check the TCRdb D call of TRBD1. The germline gives CDR1 MDHEN, CDR2 SYDVKM. The CDR3 consists of 16 residues.

The chain carries TRBV7-9 and TRBJ2-1; checking the TCRdb D call of TRBD2 is not possible without DNA. The CDR3 is made up of 16 amino acids. CDR1 is SEHNR, CDR2 FQNEAQ, per germline (reference sequence). CDR3 loop: CASSSTLAGRYNEQFF. The full variable domain, completed using reference TRBV7-9 and TRBJ2-1, is DTGVSQNPRHKITKRGQNVTFRCDPISEHNRLYWYRQTLGQGPEFLTYFQNEAQLEKSRLLSDRFSAERPKGSFSTLEIQRTEQGDSAMYLCASSSTLAGRYNEQFFGPGTRLTVL.

The V gene is TRBV21-1, the J gene TRBJ2-3; the D call from TCRdb, TRBD1, cannot be confirmed without DNA. TRBV21-1 is flagged as a pseudogene. The CDR3 runs 15 residues. This CDR3 reads CASSGGKRVPDTQYF.

V and J are TRBV7-2 and TRBJ2-5; TCRdb outputs TRBD2, but without DNA this stays unchecked. Per germline, CDR1 SGHTA and CDR2 FQGNSA. The CDR3 has 17 amino acids. Here the CDR3 reads CASSLALSGRWQETQYF.

The chain links TRBV29-1 to TRBJ2-7; TCRdb designates TRBD2, a call that cannot be tested without DNA. Germline V lookup: CDR1 SQVTM, CDR2 ANQGSEA. This CDR3 has 13 amino acids. Here the CDR3 reads CSVEREGDGEQYF.

The chain links TRBV19 to TRBJ1-1; no DNA is available, so the TRBD1 call from TCRdb remains unchecked. The CDR3 is made up of 14 amino acids. Germline CDR1 LNHDA, CDR2 SQIVND (reference sequence). CDR3 sequence: CASSITGWGTEAFF. The whole variable domain, remainder taken from reference TRBV19 and TRBJ1-1, is DGGITQSPKYLFRKEGQNVTLSCEQNLNHDAMYWYRQDPGQGLRLIYYSQIVNDFQKGDIAEGYSVSREKKESFPLTVTSAQKNPTAFYLCASSITGWGTEAFFGQGTRLTVV.

The J gene is TRBJ2-7, the V gene TRBV28; the TRBD1 assignment by TCRdb is unverifiable without DNA. The germline gives CDR1 MDHEN, CDR2 SYDVKM. This CDR3 region has 12 residues. CDR3 sequence reads: CASTQGSYEQYF.

V and J are TRBV5-4 and TRBJ2-3; TCRdb reports TRBD1, a call that lacks DNA to check it against. The CDR3 length is 14 residues. Germline CDR1 reads SGHNT; CDR2 reads YYREEE (reference sequence). CDR3 sequence reads: CASSSQLAPDTQYF. The whole variable domain, remainder taken from reference TRBV5-4 and TRBJ2-3, is ETGVTQSPTHLIKTRGQQVTLRCSSQSGHNTVSWYQQALGQGPQFIFQYYREEENGRGNFPPRFSGLQFPNYSSELNVNALELDDSALYLCASSSQLAPDTQYFGPGTRLTVL.

The V gene is TRBV7-9, the J gene TRBJ1-1. CDR3 length: 14 residues. CDR1 and CDR2 (germline): SEHNR, FQNEAQ (reference sequence). Here the CDR3 reads CASSSYYGVTEAFF.

The gene calls are TRBV11-3 and TRBJ2-3; TCRdb's D gene call, TRBD2, goes unchecked for lack of DNA. There are 14 residues in the CDR3. The germline CDR1 and CDR2 sequences are SGHNT and YENEEA. This CDR3 is CASSEGGITDTQYF.

The V call is TRBV28, the J call TRBJ2-1; TCRdb's assignment of TRBD1 cannot be checked, as there is no DNA. There are 13 residues in the CDR3. Germline V gives CDR1 MDHEN, CDR2 SYDVKM. The CDR3 protein is CATGTGGQDEQFF.